This T cell receptor (beta chain) originates from a study of OX40 agonist ivuxolimab in advanced cancers. Enrollment shut out patients with autoimmune disease history or systemic immunosuppression. Whole-study results and caveats: The investigators did not determine what antigen specificity the expanded peripheral T cells had. Low levels of normalized T-cell clonal expansion also appeared in some nonresponders.

Measured with immunoSEQ multiplex PCR; TCRdb has only the in-frame clones, and not every one. The data contain 30,000 to 40,000 clones, about four fifths of them singletons. The CDR3 consists of 13 residues. The germline gives CDR1 SGHNT, CDR2 YENEEA. Trimming took off 0 bases at V and 13 bases at J, with 13 bases between the two ends. A note on this clone: Antigen unknown.

The specimen comprised CD4+ or CD8+ T cells sorted from blood, sampled in a trial of the OX40 agonist ivuxolimab. This sequence joins TRBV11-3 and TRBJ2-1, with a possible D match to TRBD2 (5 bases). This receptor was identified in an adult with an advanced solid tumor such as melanoma, head and neck, liver or kidney cancer. The CDR3 DNA is TGTGCCAGCAGCTTAGATCCCGGGGTGGCACAGTTCTTC. This translates into CASSLDPGVAQFF. The whole variable domain, remainder taken from reference TRBV11-3 and TRBJ2-1, is EAGVVQSPRYKIIEKKQPVAFWCNPISGHNTLYWYLQNLGQGPELLIRYENEEAVDDSQLPKDRFSAERLKGVDSTLKIQPAELGDSAVYLCASSLDPGVAQFFGPGTRLTVL.